The clone carrying this T cell receptor beta chain has just a few counts. Its antigen is undetermined. This entry is derived from a study of beta chain features in type 1 diabetes. Study-wide findings and caveats: When Type 1 diabetes patients were examined, their TCRB CDR3s proved moderately but significantly shorter in all four CD4+ subsets. Shorter templates might be favored by PCR, equally in patients and controls.

The ends lost 6 bases at V and 6 bases at J; junction bases unmatched: 9. CDR1 is MDHEN and CDR2 is SYDVKM in the germline V gene. The length of the CDR3 is 15 residues. The sequenced template was cDNA made from the entire isolated RNA. The repertoire was sequenced with immunoSEQ multiplex PCR; TCRdb's copy has only in-frame clones and lacks some. The data contain approximately 600,000 clones, approximately 13% of them singletons. The sequenced sample consisted of naive CD4+ T cells from blood. This receptor was obtained from a man in his thirties or forties with type 1 diabetes. The chain employs TRBV28 and TRBJ2-4; 9 bases line up with TRBD2. The CDR3, as DNA: TGTGCCAGCAGCCGCGGGGGGGCAGAAGGAAACATTCAGTACTTC. Its protein product is CASSRGGAEGNIQYF.